This T cell receptor beta chain was profiled in a study of cytomegalovirus exposure and HLA in healthy donors. The CDR3 spans 12 residues. V was clipped by 7 bases and J by 1 base, with 7 bases between them. Germline CDR1 and CDR2: MGHDK and SYGVNS. Findings and caveats of the study: Cytomegalovirus-associated TCR beta chains were listed, numbering some 150. Many donors carried some public TCRs, although rarity characterized most TCR sequences. Clusters of TCRs from the first cohort tended to co-occur in the roughly 120 validation repertoires (as a later analysis found).

Notes on this clone: Its target is not known.

Measured with immunoSEQ multiplex PCR; TCRdb has only the in-frame clones, and not every one. This sample has about 220,000 clones, with approximately 80% found just once. The chain carries TRBV25-1 and TRBJ1-1; D remains ambiguous. Sequencing used PBMCs. This receptor was identified in a woman under 40 in good health and CMV-seropositive. As DNA, the CDR3 is TGTGCCAGCACGGCCCCGAACACTGAAGCTTTCTTT. It encodes CASTAPNTEAFF.